The T cell receptor beta chain under discussion was sequenced for a study of blood T cell repertoires in COVID-19. J lost 11 bases, V lost 0 bases, and 7 bases had no gene match. Germline CDR1 is SGHDT and CDR2 is YYEEEE. This CDR3 contains 13 residues. Sequenced by immunoSEQ multiplex PCR; TCRdb stores in-frame clones only, minus some. In the table there are some 210,000 clones, roughly 90% of which are singletons. This clone was observed a single time. Other DNA sequences in this sample translate to the same CDR3. This sequence was found in a woman between 40 and 55 years old with acute or convalescent COVID-19. Sequenced: peripheral blood. The rearrangement uses TRBV5-6 and TRBJ1-2; 7 bases fit TRBD1. CDR3 in amino acids: CASSLGQGIGYTF. The CDR3 bases are TGTGCCAGCAGCTTGGGACAGGGTATCGGGTACACCTTC.